This TCR beta chain originates from a study of cytomegalovirus exposure and HLA in healthy donors. Study-wide points: Specificity of a few CMV-associated chains for CMV antigens was verified in vitro. Earlier analysis looked at TCR beta V segments, and most were productive about 90% or about 30% of the time. Relative to equally common others, HLA-associated TCR beta chains showed greater clonal expansion in a later analysis.

This CDR3 comprises 15 residues. Trimming took 6 bases from V and 2 from J; bases not matched to a gene: 8. Per germline, CDR1 MNHEY and CDR2 SMNVEV (reference sequence). A remark on this clone: Its antigen is still unknown.

60 Vbeta and 13 Jbeta primers were used in PCR. Only in-frame clones appear in the TCRdb table, and some are missing; sequencing was by immunoSEQ multiplex PCR. The repertoire has under 150,000 clones, just under 80% of them found once; the top ten carry under 2.5%. The genes are TRBV27 and TRBJ2-3; 7 bases are shared with TRBD2. The clonotype originates from a man aged 25 to 40 in good health and CMV-seronegative. Sequencing was performed on PBMCs. CDR3 loop: CASRRIAGITDTQYF. CDR3 coding DNA: TGTGCCAGCAGAAGGATAGCGGGCATCACAGATACGCAGTATTTT.